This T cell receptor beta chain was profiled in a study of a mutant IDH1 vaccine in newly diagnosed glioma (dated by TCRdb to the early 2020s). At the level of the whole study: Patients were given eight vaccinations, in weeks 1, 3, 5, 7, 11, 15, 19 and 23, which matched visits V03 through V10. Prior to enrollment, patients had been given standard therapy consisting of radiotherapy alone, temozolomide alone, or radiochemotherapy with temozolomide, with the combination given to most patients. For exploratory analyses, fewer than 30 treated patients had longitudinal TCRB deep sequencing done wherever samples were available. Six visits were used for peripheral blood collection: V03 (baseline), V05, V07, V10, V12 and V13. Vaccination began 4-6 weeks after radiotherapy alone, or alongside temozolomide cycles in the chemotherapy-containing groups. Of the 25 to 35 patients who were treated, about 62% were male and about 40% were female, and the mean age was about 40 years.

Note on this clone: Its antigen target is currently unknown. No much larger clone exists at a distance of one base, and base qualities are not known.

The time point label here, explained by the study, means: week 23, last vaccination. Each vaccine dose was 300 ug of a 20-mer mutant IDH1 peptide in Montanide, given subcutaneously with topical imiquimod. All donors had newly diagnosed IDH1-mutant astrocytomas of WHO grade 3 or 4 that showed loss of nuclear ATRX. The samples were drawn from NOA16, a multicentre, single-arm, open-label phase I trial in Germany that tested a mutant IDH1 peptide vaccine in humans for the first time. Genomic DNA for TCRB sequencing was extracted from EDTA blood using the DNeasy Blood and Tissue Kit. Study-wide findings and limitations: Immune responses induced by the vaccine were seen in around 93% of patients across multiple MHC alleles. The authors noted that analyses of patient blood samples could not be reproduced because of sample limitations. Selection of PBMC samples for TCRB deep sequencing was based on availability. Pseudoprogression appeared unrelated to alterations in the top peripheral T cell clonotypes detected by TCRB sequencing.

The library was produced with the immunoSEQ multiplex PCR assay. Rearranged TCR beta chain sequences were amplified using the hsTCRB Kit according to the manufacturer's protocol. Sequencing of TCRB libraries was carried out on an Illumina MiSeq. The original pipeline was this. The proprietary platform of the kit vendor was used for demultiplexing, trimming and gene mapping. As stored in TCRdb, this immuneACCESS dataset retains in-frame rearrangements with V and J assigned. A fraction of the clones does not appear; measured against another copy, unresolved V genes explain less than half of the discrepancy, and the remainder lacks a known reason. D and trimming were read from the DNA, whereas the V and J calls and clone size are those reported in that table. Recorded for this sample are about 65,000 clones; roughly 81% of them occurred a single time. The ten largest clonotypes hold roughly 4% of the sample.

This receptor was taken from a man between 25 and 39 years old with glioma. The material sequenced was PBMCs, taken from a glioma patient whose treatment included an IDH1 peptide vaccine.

The CDR3 amino acid sequence is: CASSWPAEAGEQYF. The bases read TGCGCCAGCAGTTGGCCCGCAGAGGCCGGCGAGCAGTACTTC. The V and J genes are TRBV5-1 and TRBJ2-5, with no confident D gene call. Judging by the DNA end, TRBJ2-7 fits better; the J call may be wrong. The CDR3 has 14 amino acids, counting the end cysteine and phenylalanine. Only the CDR3 region is kept as DNA, spanning 42 bases read in frame from base 1. In the germline V gene, CDR1 corresponds to SGHRS and CDR2 to YFSETQ.